This T cell receptor (beta chain) was obtained from a study of cytomegalovirus exposure and HLA in healthy donors. In regard to this clone: The target antigen is unknown.

Looked up from germline, CDR1 is MNHEY and CDR2 is SMNVEV (reference sequence). CDR3 length equals 12 residues. V lost 5 bases, J lost 6 bases, and 9 bases lay in between. The PCR made use of 60 Vbeta and 13 Jbeta primers. Measured with immunoSEQ multiplex PCR; TCRdb has only the in-frame clones, and not every one. The sample totals about 65,000 clones. General study results and limits: A cluster of highly shared sequence variants was likely a sequencing artifact.

V usage is TRBV27 and J usage is TRBJ2-3; D not resolved. Sequencing input: PBMCs. The receptor comes from a boy between 10 and 17 years old in good health and CMV-seronegative. This CDR3 is CASSPVSDTQYF. CDR3 DNA: TGTGCCAGCAGTCCTGTTTCGGATACGCAGTATTTT.